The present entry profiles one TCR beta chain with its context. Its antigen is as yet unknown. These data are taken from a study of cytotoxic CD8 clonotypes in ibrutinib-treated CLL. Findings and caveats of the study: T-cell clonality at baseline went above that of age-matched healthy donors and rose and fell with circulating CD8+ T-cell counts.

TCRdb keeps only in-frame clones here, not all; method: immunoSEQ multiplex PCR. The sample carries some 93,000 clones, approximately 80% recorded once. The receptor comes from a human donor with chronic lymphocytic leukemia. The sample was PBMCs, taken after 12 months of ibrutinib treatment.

The CDR3 DNA reads as TGTGCCAGCAGCTTAGTGGGGACAAGCGGGGAGACCCAGTACTTC. This sequence encodes CASSLVGTSGETQYF. This rearrangement joins TRBV7-7 to TRBJ2-5, with D perhaps being TRBD1 or TRBD2 (6 bases each). Trimming took off 1 base at V and 5 bases at J, with 14 bases between the two ends. This CDR3 spans 15 amino acids. Germline CDR1 is SSHAT and CDR2 is FNYEAQ (reference sequence).